This TCR beta chain was profiled in a study of blood T cell repertoires in COVID-19. Study overall: The United States, Italy and Spain provided the acute and convalescent COVID-19 samples. PBMCs, B-cell-depleted T cells, or T cells provided the cDNA or gDNA that made up the material.

Per the study methods: Estimated nucleated cell counts came from reference gene primer amplification. Only in-frame clones appear in the TCRdb table, and some are missing; sequencing was by immunoSEQ multiplex PCR. The DNA was the basis for D and trimming; V, J and clone size are from that table. Here the sample spans tens of thousands of clones, around nine tenths being singletons. The receptor was isolated from a human donor in a cohort sampled during active COVID-19. Sample: peripheral blood.

The CDR3 loop is CASSFSGREGDEQFF. The CDR3 bases are TGTGCCAGCAGTTTTAGCGGGAGGGAGGGCGATGAGCAGTTCTTC. The chain is built from TRBV6-5 and TRBJ2-1, with TRBD2 matching over 11 bases. There are 15 residues in the CDR3. V was clipped by 4 bases and J by 8 bases; unmatched bases: 7. Per the germline V gene, CDR1 is MNHEY and CDR2 is SVGAGI.